These T cell receptor beta chains were read from a single sample in a study of glioma-infiltrating T cells after dendritic cell vaccination. Some clones are missing from TCRdb's copy, which holds only in-frame ones; the method was immunoSEQ multiplex PCR. The repertoire has about 65,000 clones, about 89% of them found once; the top ten carry 11%. This material consisted of blood, taken after dendritic cell vaccination. All receptors come from a human donor with glioblastoma. Both conserved end residues are trimmed from each CDR3. Expanded clones are given a class, and other clones once, few, many or no size at all.

>TRBV4-1|.|TRBJ2-3|16
ASSQSYSRGRSTDTQY
>TRBV25-1|.|TRBJ2-2|14
ASSERMRGGTGELF
>TRBV10-3|.|TRBJ2-7|12
AISQDSDPYEQY
>TRBV5-6|few|TRBJ2-6|16
ASSLAGLPPSGANVLT
>TRBV5-1|.|TRBJ2-5|11
ASSSGLGETQY
>TRBV29-1|.|TRBJ2-2|10
SVGGSTGELF
>TRBV7-4|.|TRBJ2-3|17
ASSLAGELAATSTDTQY
>TRBV5-6|few|TRBJ2-1|14
ASSLVAGAGPDEQF
>TRBV19|.|TRBJ1-2|12
ASRWTGGDRGYT
>TRBV7-9|.|TRBJ2-2|13
ASSLGQSNTGELF
>TRBV10-2|.|TRBJ2-7|12
AAAGTEGSYEQY